These 2 T cell receptor beta chains share one sample of origin, sequenced in a study of blood T cell repertoires in COVID-19. The table came from immunoSEQ multiplex PCR; TCRdb's copy has only in-frame clones and leaves some out. The sample comprises 120,000 to 150,000 clones, 65% to 80% of which are singletons, and roughly 17% rests with the top ten. The sequencing sample was made of peripheral blood. Receptor source: a man between 50 and 59 years old with acute or convalescent COVID-19.

The V and J genes are TRBV25-1 and TRBJ2-5; 8 positions agree with TRBD2. CDR3 size: 12 residues. V was pared by 9 bases and J by 5 bases, with 5 bases of the junction left unmatched. The germline V gene has CDR1 MGHDK and CDR2 SYGVNS. In DNA form, the CDR3 reads TGTGCCAGTGGGAGCGGGGGTGAGACCCAGTACTTC. Translated: CASGSGGETQYF.

This chain joins TRBV18 and TRBJ1-2, with 9 bases aligning to TRBD1. The junction had 7 bases not matched to a gene; V was cut back by 6 bases and J by 5 bases. The CDR3 is 14 amino acids. Germline V lookup: CDR1 KGHSH, CDR2 LQKENI. CDR3 protein: CASSPWTGAYGYTF. The CDR3 nucleotides read TGTGCCAGCTCGCCATGGACAGGGGCGTATGGCTACACCTTC.